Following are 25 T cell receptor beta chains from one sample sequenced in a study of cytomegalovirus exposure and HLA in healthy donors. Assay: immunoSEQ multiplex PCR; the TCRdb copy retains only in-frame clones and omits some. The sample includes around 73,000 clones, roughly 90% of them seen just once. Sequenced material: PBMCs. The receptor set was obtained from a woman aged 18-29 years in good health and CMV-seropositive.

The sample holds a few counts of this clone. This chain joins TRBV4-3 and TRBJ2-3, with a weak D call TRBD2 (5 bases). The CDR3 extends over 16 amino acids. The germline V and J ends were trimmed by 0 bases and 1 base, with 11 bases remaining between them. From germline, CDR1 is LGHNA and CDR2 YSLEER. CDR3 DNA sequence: TGCGCCAGCAGCCAAGACCGGGGTGTGGGCACAGATACGCAGTATTTT. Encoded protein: CASSQDRGVGTDTQYF.

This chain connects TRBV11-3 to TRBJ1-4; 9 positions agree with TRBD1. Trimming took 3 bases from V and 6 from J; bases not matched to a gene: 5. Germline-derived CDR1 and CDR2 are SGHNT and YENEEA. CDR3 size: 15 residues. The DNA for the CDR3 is TGTGCCAGCAGCTTGGGGACAGGGCCGGATGAAAAACTGTTTTTT. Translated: CASSLGTGPDEKLFF.

Here the CDR3 reads CASSSPTSSYNEQFF. CDR3 coding DNA: TGTGCCAGCTCATCTCCAACTAGCTCCTACAATGAGCAGTTCTTC. The V call is TRBV18, the J call TRBJ2-1; perhaps TRBD2 as D (5 bases). The CDR3 spans 15 residues. Germline values: CDR1 KGHSH, CDR2 LQKENI. The V gene lost 5 bases and the J gene lost 0 bases, with 11 bases spanning the gap.

CDR3 in amino acids: CASSSHWGLSRSPLHF. CDR3 bases: TGCGCCAGCAGCTCACATTGGGGACTATCACGTTCACCCCTCCACTTT. This chain joins TRBV4-3 and TRBJ1-6, with D possibly being TRBD1 (5 bases). Trimming took 5 bases from V and 9 from J, leaving 20 bases between them. Germline CDR1 and CDR2: LGHNA and YSLEER. This CDR3 is 16 amino acids long.

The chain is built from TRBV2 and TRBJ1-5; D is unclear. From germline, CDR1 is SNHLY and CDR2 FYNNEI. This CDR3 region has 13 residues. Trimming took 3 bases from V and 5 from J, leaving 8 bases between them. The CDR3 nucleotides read TGTGCCAGCAGTGACATGTTAGATCAGCCCCAGCATTTT. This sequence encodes CASSDMLDQPQHF.

The chain's CDR3 is CATTGTGAVGYTF. CDR3 DNA: TGTGCCACCACCGGGACAGGGGCAGTTGGCTACACCTTC. V is TRBV10-3 and J is TRBJ1-2; TRBD1 matches 10 bases. The CDR3 has 13 amino acids. The V gene end was trimmed by 10 bases and the J gene end by 7 bases; junction bases not matched to a gene: 9. Per the germline V gene, CDR1 is ENHRY and CDR2 is SYGVKD.

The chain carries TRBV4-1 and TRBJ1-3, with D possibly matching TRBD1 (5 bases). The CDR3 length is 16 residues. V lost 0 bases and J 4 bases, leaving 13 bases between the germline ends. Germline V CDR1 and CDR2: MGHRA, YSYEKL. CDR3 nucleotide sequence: TGCGCCAGCAGCCAAGAAGAAGGGGCAGCAGGAAACACCATATATTTT. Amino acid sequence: CASSQEEGAAGNTIYF.

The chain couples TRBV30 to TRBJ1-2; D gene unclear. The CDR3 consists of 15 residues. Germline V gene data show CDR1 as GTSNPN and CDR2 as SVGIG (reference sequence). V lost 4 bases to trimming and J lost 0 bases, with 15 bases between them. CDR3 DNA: TGTGCCTGGAACCCTTCTGGCCGCACTAACTATGGCTACACCTTC. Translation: CAWNPSGRTNYGYTF.

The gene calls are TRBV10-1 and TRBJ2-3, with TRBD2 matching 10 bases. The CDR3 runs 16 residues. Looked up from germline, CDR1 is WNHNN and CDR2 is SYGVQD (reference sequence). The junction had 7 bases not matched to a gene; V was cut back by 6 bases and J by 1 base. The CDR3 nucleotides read TGCGCCAGCAGCGGGGCGCTAGCGGGGGGCACAGATACGCAGTATTTT. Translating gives CASSGALAGGTDTQYF.

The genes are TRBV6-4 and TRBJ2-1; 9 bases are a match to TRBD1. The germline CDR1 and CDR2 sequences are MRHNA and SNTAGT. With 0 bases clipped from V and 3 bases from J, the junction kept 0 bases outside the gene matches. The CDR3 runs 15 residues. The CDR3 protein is CASSDSTGGYNEQFF. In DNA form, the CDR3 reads TGTGCCAGCAGTGACTCGACAGGGGGCTACAATGAGCAGTTCTTC.

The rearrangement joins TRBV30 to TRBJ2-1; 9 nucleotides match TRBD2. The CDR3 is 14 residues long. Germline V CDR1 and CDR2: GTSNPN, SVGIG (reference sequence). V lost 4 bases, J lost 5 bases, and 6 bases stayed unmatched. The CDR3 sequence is CAWIAGGLHNEQFF. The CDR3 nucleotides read TGTGCCTGGATCGCGGGGGGGCTTCACAATGAGCAGTTCTTC.

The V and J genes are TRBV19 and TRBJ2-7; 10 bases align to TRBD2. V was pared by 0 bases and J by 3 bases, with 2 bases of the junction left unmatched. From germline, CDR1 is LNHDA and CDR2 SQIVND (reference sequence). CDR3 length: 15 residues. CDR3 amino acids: CASSIDASGSYEQYF. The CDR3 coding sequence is TGTGCCAGTAGTATAGACGCTAGCGGGAGCTACGAGCAGTACTTC.

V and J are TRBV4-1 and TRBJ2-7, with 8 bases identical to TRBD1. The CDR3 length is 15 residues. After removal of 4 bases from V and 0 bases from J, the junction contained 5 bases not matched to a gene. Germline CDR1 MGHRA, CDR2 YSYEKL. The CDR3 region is CASSPGQGTSYEQYF. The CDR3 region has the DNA TGCGCCAGCAGCCCAGGACAGGGAACCTCCTACGAGCAGTACTTC.

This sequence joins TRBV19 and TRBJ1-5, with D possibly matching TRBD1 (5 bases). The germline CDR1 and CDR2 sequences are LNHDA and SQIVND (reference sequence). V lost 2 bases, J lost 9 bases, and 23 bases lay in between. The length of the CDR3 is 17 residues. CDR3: CASSISLGGSIVRPQHF. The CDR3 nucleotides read TGTGCCAGTAGTATATCCCTCGGGGGATCCATAGTCAGGCCCCAGCATTTT.

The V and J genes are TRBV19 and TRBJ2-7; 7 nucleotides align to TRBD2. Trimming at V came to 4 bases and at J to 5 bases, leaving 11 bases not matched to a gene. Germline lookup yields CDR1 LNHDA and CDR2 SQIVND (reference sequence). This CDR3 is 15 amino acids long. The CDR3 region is CASSTTGGSSHEQYF. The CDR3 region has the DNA TGTGCCAGTAGTACCACCGGCGGGAGTTCTCACGAGCAGTACTTC.

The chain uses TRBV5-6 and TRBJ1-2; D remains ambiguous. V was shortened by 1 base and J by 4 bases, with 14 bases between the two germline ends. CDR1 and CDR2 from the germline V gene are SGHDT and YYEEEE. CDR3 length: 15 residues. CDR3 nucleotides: TGTGCCAGCAGCTTGTTGCCCAGATCATCCTATGGCTACACCTTC. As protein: CASSLLPRSSYGYTF. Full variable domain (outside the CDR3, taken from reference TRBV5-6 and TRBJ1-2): DAGVTQSPTHLIKTRGQQVTLRCSPKSGHDTVSWYQQALGQGPQFIFQYYEEEERQRGNFPDRFSGHQFPNYSSELNVNALLLGDSALYLCASSLLPRSSYGYTFGSGTRLTVV.

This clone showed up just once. The chain's CDR3 is CASSHPGTGAPVKETQYF. CDR3 nucleotide sequence: TGTGCCAGCAGCCACCCCGGGACAGGGGCACCGGTTAAAGAGACCCAGTACTTC. This chain links TRBV5-5 with TRBJ2-5, with 10 bases aligning to TRBD1. The CDR3 extends over 18 amino acids. The germline gives CDR1 SGHKS, CDR2 YYEKEE (reference sequence). After removal of 4 bases from V and 3 bases from J, the junction contained 15 bases not matched to a gene.

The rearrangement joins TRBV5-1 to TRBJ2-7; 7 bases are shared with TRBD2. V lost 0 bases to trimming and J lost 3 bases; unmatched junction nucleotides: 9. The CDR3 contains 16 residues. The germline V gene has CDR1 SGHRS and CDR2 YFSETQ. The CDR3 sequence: CASSLVAGTGGYEQYF. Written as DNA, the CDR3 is TGCGCCAGCAGCTTGGTGGCGGGGACGGGAGGCTACGAGCAGTACTTC.

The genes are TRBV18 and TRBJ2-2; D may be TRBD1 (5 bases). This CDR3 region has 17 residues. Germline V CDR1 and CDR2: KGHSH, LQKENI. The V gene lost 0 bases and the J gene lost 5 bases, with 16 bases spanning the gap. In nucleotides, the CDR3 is TGTGCCAGCTCACCACCCTCTAGGGGAACCTTGACCGGGGAGCTGTTTTTT. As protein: CASSPPSRGTLTGELFF.

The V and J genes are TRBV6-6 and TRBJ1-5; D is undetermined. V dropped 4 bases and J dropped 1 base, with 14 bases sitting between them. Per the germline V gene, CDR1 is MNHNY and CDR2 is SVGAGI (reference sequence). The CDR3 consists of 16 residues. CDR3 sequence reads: CASSSQRGSSNQPQHF. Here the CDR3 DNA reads TGTGCCAGCAGTTCCCAGAGAGGGTCGAGCAATCAGCCCCAGCATTTT.

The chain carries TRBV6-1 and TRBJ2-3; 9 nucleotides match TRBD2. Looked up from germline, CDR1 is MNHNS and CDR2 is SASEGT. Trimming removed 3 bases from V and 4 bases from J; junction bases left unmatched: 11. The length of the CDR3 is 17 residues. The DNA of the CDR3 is TGTGCCAGCAGTGAGCCATCCCGCGGGGGGGGGCCAGATACGCAGTATTTT. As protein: CASSEPSRGGGPDTQYF.

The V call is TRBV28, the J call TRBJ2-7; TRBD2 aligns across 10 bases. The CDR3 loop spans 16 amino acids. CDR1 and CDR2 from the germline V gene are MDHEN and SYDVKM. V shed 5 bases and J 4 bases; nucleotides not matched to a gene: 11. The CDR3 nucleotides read TGTGCCAGCAGTCGGCCAGAAGCGGGAGGGCCTTACGAGCAGTACTTC. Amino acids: CASSRPEAGGPYEQYF.

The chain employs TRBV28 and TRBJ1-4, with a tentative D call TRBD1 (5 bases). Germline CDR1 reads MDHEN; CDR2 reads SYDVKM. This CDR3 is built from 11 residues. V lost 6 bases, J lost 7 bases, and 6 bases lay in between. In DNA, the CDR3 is TGTGCCAGCAGGCAGGGTGAAAAACTGTTTTTT. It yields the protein CASRQGEKLFF. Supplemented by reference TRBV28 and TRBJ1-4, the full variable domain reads DVKVTQSSRYLVKRTGEKVFLECVQDMDHENMFWYRQDPGLGLRLIYFSYDVKMKEKGDIPEGYSVSREKKERFSLILESASTNQTSMYLCASRQGEKLFFGSGTQLSVL.

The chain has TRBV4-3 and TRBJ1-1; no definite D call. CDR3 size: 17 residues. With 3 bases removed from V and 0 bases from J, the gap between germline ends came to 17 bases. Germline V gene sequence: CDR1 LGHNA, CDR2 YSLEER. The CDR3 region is CASSHNHMNRLNTEAFF. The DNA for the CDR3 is TGCGCCAGCAGCCACAACCACATGAACCGCCTGAACACTGAAGCTTTCTTT.

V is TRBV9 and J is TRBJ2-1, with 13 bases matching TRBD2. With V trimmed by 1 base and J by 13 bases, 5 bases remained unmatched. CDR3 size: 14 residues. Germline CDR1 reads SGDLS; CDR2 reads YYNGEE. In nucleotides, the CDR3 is TGTGCCAGCAGCGTAACTAGCGGGAGGGCCATACAGTTCTTC. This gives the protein CASSVTSGRAIQFF. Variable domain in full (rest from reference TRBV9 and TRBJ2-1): DSGVTQTPKHLITATGQRVTLRCSPRSGDLSVYWYQQSLDQGLQFLIQYYNGEERAKGNILERFSAQQFPDLHSELNLSSLELGDSALYFCASSVTSGRAIQFFGPGTRLTVL.